Below are 14 T cell receptor beta chains sequenced from a single sample in a study of T cell responses to AZD1222 COVID-19 vaccine. TCRdb keeps only in-frame clones here, not all; method: immunoSEQ multiplex PCR. The sample shows approximately 170,000 clones, roughly 90% of them seen only once. The source material was peripheral blood, sampled on day 0 of AZD1222 vaccination. The receptors derive from an adult in good health.

The CDR3 region has the DNA TGTGCCAGCTCCTACGCGACAGGGGGGGTCTACGAGCAGTACTTC. This codes for CASSYATGGVYEQYF. V and J are TRBV19 and TRBJ2-7; the match to TRBD1 covers 9 bases. Germline V lookup: CDR1 LNHDA, CDR2 SQIVND (reference sequence). There are 15 residues in the CDR3. Trimming removed 9 bases from V and 3 bases from J; junction bases left unmatched: 12.

J is TRBJ1-2 and V is TRBV28, with D unresolved. CDR1 is MDHEN, CDR2 SYDVKM, per germline. The CDR3 is 13 residues long. V was clipped by 2 bases and J by 6 bases, with 10 bases between them. CDR3 in amino acids: CASSLQTRHGYTF. CDR3 nucleotide sequence: TGTGCCAGCAGTTTACAAACCCGGCATGGCTACACCTTC.

The rearrangement links TRBV28 to TRBJ1-5; D is unresolved. The CDR3 consists of 16 residues. Trimming stripped 5 bases from V and 3 bases from J, with 17 bases between. Germline assignment: CDR1 MDHEN and CDR2 SYDVKM. The CDR3 reads CASSHSFGRDNQPQHF. The CDR3 nucleotides are TGTGCCAGCAGTCACTCCTTTGGACGGGACAATCAGCCCCAGCATTTT.

Regarding this clone: The junction and the germline gene differ at one end; a read error may be behind it. V gene TRBV7-7 combines with J gene TRBJ1-2; D not certain. The CDR3 runs 16 residues. Germline CDR1 is SSHAT and CDR2 is FNYEAQ (reference sequence). The CDR3 region has the DNA TGTGCTAGCAGCCCCCCCCTACCGGATTATTCCTATGGCTACACCTTC. Encoded protein: CASSPPLPDYSYGYTF.

This chain uses TRBV28 with TRBJ1-4; no reliable D call. This CDR3 contains 13 residues. Germline loops: CDR1 MDHEN, CDR2 SYDVKM. V lost 11 bases, J lost 11 bases, and 21 bases lay in between. The CDR3 sequence: CACGPPSPPKLFF. Here the CDR3 DNA reads TGTGCCTGCGGCCCCCCATCGCCGCCGAAACTGTTTTTT. Full variable domain (rest looked up from reference TRBV28 and TRBJ1-4): DVKVTQSSRYLVKRTGEKVFLECVQDMDHENMFWYRQDPGLGLRLIYFSYDVKMKEKGDIPEGYSVSREKKERFSLILESASTNQTSMYLCACGPPSPPKLFFGSGTQLSVL.

V and J are TRBV11-3 and TRBJ1-4; TRBD1 matches at 9 bases. The trim removed 5 bases at V and 10 bases at J, leaving 14 bases unmatched. CDR1 is SGHNT, CDR2 YENEEA, per germline. This CDR3 is 16 amino acids long. The CDR3 region has the DNA TGTGCCAGCAGCCGAACAGGGGGCTATACGATCTCAAAACTGTTTTTT. Translation: CASSRTGGYTISKLFF.

This rearrangement joins TRBV14 to TRBJ1-4; 7 nucleotides agree with TRBD1. There are 16 residues in the CDR3. Trimming took 4 bases from V and 7 from J; bases not matched to a gene: 12. Germline-derived CDR1 and CDR2 are SGHDN and FVKESK. In nucleotides, the CDR3 is TGTGCCAGCAGCCCTTACCCCACAGGGGCCCGTGAAAAACTGTTTTTT. Translating gives CASSPYPTGAREKLFF.

This chain uses TRBV10-3 with TRBJ1-6, with a weak D call TRBD1 (6 bases). The CDR3 sequence is 16 residues long. Germline V lookup: CDR1 ENHRY, CDR2 SYGVKD. V shed 3 bases and J shed 3 bases, with 12 bases lying between them. CDR3 nucleotides: TGTGCCATCAGTGACTCGAGAGGGGGCTATAATTCACCCCTCCACTTT. It yields the protein CAISDSRGGYNSPLHF.

The chain combines TRBV11-3 with TRBJ2-1; D is unclear. The V gene lost 5 bases and the J gene lost 3 bases, with 8 bases spanning the gap. The CDR3 has 13 amino acids. CDR1 is SGHNT and CDR2 is YENEEA in the germline V gene. The CDR3 loop reads CASSQSDYNEQFF. In DNA, the CDR3 is TGTGCCAGCAGCCAATCGGACTACAATGAGCAGTTCTTC. Using reference TRBV11-3 and TRBJ2-1 for the parts outside the CDR3, the full variable domain is EAGVVQSPRYKIIEKKQPVAFWCNPISGHNTLYWYLQNLGQGPELLIRYENEEAVDDSQLPKDRFSAERLKGVDSTLKIQPAELGDSAVYLCASSQSDYNEQFFGPGTRLTVL.

The gene calls are TRBV6-2 or TRBV6-3 and TRBJ2-3; TRBD1 is a possible D gene (5 bases). V was pared by 5 bases and J by 7 bases, with 22 bases between. CDR1 and CDR2 (germline): MNHEY, SVGEGT. This CDR3 comprises 16 residues. CDR3 protein: CASSPLVAGQLNTQYF. The CDR3 DNA is TGTGCCAGCAGTCCGCTAGTGGCAGGGCAACTGAATACGCAGTATTTT.

J is TRBJ2-7 and V is TRBV6-5; D ambiguous. Trimming cost V 2 bases and J 3 bases, with 11 bases left between them. Germline CDR1 reads MNHEY; CDR2 reads SVGAGI. The CDR3 extends over 14 amino acids. CDR3 sequence reads: CASSYGLTFYEQYF. In nucleotides, the CDR3 is TGTGCCAGCAGTTACGGTCTAACCTTCTACGAGCAGTACTTC.

The V and J genes are TRBV10-3 and TRBJ1-1; D uncertain. The V gene lost 2 bases and the J gene lost 8 bases, with 9 bases spanning the gap. CDR3 length: 12 amino acids. Germline V gene lookup returns CDR1 ENHRY and CDR2 SYGVKD. This CDR3 reads CAISERRSEAFF. Written as DNA, the CDR3 is TGTGCCATCAGTGAGAGGCGGTCGGAAGCTTTCTTT.

The rearrangement joins TRBV2 to TRBJ2-1; the D is unclear. CDR1 and CDR2 (germline): SNHLY, FYNNEI. The V end lost 7 bases, the J end lost 2 bases, and 9 bases lay between the germline ends. The CDR3 runs to 13 residues. CDR3 region: CASIYSPYNEQFF. The CDR3 DNA reads as TGTGCCAGCATATACAGTCCCTACAATGAGCAGTTCTTC.

To note about this clone: Other DNA sequences in this specimen translate into the identical CDR3. The genes are TRBV28 and TRBJ2-5, with 10 bases matching TRBD1. The CDR3 is made up of 13 amino acids. CDR1 and CDR2 from the germline V gene are MDHEN and SYDVKM. Trimming cost V 6 bases and J 5 bases; bases outside gene matches: 3. CDR3: CASRDRGWETQYF. The CDR3 region has the DNA TGTGCCAGCAGGGACAGGGGGTGGGAGACCCAGTACTTC.